The 14 T cell receptor beta chains reported below all come from one sample, sequenced in a study of beta chain features in type 1 diabetes. The isolated RNA, all of it, was reverse transcribed, so expressed TCRB transcripts were what got sequenced. Clones were read by immunoSEQ multiplex PCR, and TCRdb kept only the in-frame ones, dropping some. The sample includes approximately 140,000 clones, about 7.1% of them seen just once. The sample comprised central memory CD4+ T cells from blood. These TCRs come from a woman in her 30s in good health.

This clone was observed many times. V gene TRBV29-1 combines with J gene TRBJ2-3; 10 bases are shared with TRBD1. This CDR3 contains 13 residues. V lost 7 bases to trimming and J lost 6 bases; unmatched junction nucleotides: 7. CDR1 SQVTM and CDR2 ANQGSEA come from the germline V gene. CDR3 protein: CSGETGGGDTQYF. The DNA of the CDR3 is TGCAGCGGGGAGACAGGGGGCGGGGATACGCAGTATTTT.

The chain recombines TRBV20-1 with TRBJ2-5; tentatively, D is TRBD2 (5 bases). The J call may be faulty, since TRBJ2-7 better matches the DNA end. The CDR3 has 11 residues. Germline CDR1 DFQATT, CDR2 SNEGSKA (reference sequence). This CDR3 is CSARGNYEQYF. The DNA of the CDR3 is TGCAGTGCTCGGGGAAACTACGAGCAGTACTTC.

The V call is TRBV6-6, the J call TRBJ1-1, with D unresolved. The germline V and J ends were trimmed by 6 bases and 3 bases, with 5 bases remaining between them. The CDR3 extends over 11 amino acids. The germline V gene encodes CDR1 MNHNY and CDR2 SVGAGI (reference sequence). DNA of the CDR3: TGTGCCAGCAGGGACTACACTGAAGCTTTCTTT. Protein: CASRDYTEAFF.

The table lists this clone with a few counts. The chain combines TRBV7-9 with TRBJ1-4; 11 bases fit TRBD1. Germline V CDR1 and CDR2: SEHNR, FQNEAQ (reference sequence). J gave up 8 bases and V 5 bases, and 7 bases lay outside the gene matches. The CDR3 runs to 15 residues. CDR3 amino acids: CASSKGTGGEEKLFF. The CDR3 nucleotides read TGTGCCAGCAGCAAAGGGACAGGGGGAGAGGAAAAACTGTTTTTT.

The chain employs TRBV28 and TRBJ2-1; 13 bases map to TRBD2. Germline V gives CDR1 MDHEN, CDR2 SYDVKM. With V trimmed by 1 base and J by 2 bases, 11 bases remained unmatched. This CDR3 is 20 amino acids long. CDR3 residues: CASSLSWTSGRPWTYNEQFF. CDR3 in DNA: TGTGCCAGCAGTTTATCCTGGACTAGCGGGAGACCGTGGACCTACAATGAGCAGTTCTTC.

The V call is TRBV11-2, the J call TRBJ2-5, with TRBD2 matching over 11 bases. Trimming at V came to 4 bases and at J to 3 bases, leaving 4 bases not matched to a gene. CDR3 length: 15 residues. The V gene's germline CDR1 is SGHAT and CDR2 FQNNGV. CDR3 sequence reads: CASSSQGLAEETQYF. Here the CDR3 DNA reads TGTGCCAGCAGCTCTCAGGGACTAGCGGAAGAGACCCAGTACTTC.

This clone has just a few counts. The V call is TRBV6-1, the J call TRBJ2-3; TRBD2 matches at 9 bases. CDR1 and CDR2 from the germline V gene are MNHNS and SASEGT. The ends lost 4 bases at V and 5 bases at J; junction bases unmatched: 7. The length of the CDR3 is 15 residues. Here the CDR3 DNA reads TGTGCCAGCAGTGTTCCTAGCGGGAATGGAGATACGCAGTATTTT. This translates into CASSVPSGNGDTQYF.

This clone has just a few counts. J is TRBJ1-1 and V is TRBV2, with unresolved D. Trimming removed 1 base at V and 1 base at J, with 4 bases between. In germline, CDR1 is SNHLY, CDR2 FYNNEI. This CDR3 comprises 13 residues. In DNA, the CDR3 is TGTGCCAGCAGTGAAGGGCCGAACACTGAAGCTTTCTTT. It is translated as CASSEGPNTEAFF.

This clone has a handful of counts. The chain carries TRBV7-9 and TRBJ2-1; 7 nucleotides agree with TRBD2. Trimming took 4 bases from V and 1 from J; bases not matched to a gene: 1. CDR3 size: 14 residues. Germline V gene lookup returns CDR1 SEHNR and CDR2 FQNEAQ (reference sequence). Here the CDR3 DNA reads TGTGCCAGCAGCTCACTAGCGTCCTACAATGAGCAGTTCTTC. Its translation: CASSSLASYNEQFF.

As concerns this clone: Other DNA sequences in this specimen translate into the identical CDR3. This chain uses TRBV29-1 with TRBJ2-5; 7 nucleotides agree with TRBD1. Germline assignment: CDR1 SQVTM and CDR2 ANQGSEA. CDR3 length equals 12 residues. V gave up 6 bases and J gave up 0 bases; unmatched junction bases: 1. In DNA form, the CDR3 reads TGCAGCGTGCAGGGGGACCAAGAGACCCAGTACTTC. Translated: CSVQGDQETQYF.

The rearrangement joins TRBV7-3 to TRBJ2-7, with a possible D match to TRBD2 (6 bases). This CDR3 is built from 13 residues. Per germline, CDR1 SGHTA and CDR2 FQGTGA. Trimming removed 5 bases from V and 7 bases from J, with 15 bases in between. CDR3 loop: CASSRTGESEQYF. The CDR3 bases are TGTGCCAGCAGCCGAACGGGGGAATCTGAGCAGTACTTC.

This clone was counted many times. The rearrangement links TRBV7-2 to TRBJ2-7, with D possibly matching TRBD2 (6 bases). Germline V CDR1 and CDR2: SGHTA, FQGNSA. This CDR3 has 14 residues. The V gene lost 1 base and the J gene lost 4 bases, with 11 bases spanning the gap. CDR3 sequence: CASSLDGSGYEQYF. DNA of the CDR3: TGTGCCAGCAGCTTAGACGGGAGCGGGTACGAGCAGTACTTC. The whole variable domain, filled in from reference TRBV7-2 and TRBJ2-7, reads GAGVSQSPSNKVTEKGKDVELRCDPISGHTALYWYRQSLGQGLEFLIYFQGNSAPDKSGLPSDRFSAERTGGSVSTLTIQRTQQEDSAVYLCASSLDGSGYEQYFGPGTRLTVT.

V is TRBV18 and J is TRBJ2-1; 7 nucleotides agree with TRBD1. The CDR3 is 17 residues long. The V gene's germline CDR1 is KGHSH and CDR2 LQKENI. The ends lost 1 base at V and 0 bases at J; junction bases unmatched: 6. The CDR3 sequence is CASSPQTGPLSYNEQFF. The CDR3 bases are TGTGCCAGCTCACCACAGACAGGGCCCCTCTCCTACAATGAGCAGTTCTTC.

This clone was seen only a few times. One end of the junction fails to match germline, which may point to a read error. The CDR3: CSVEGPSGREQFF. As DNA, the CDR3 is TGCAGCGTAGAAGGGCCTAGCGGGCGTGAGCAGTTCTTC. The chain is built from TRBV29-1 and TRBJ2-1; the match to TRBD2 covers 8 bases. Germline CDR1 and CDR2: SQVTM and ANQGSEA. This CDR3 is built from 13 residues.